One and the same sample provided the 18 T cell receptor beta chains below, sequenced in a study of early T cells in non-severe SARS-CoV-2 infection. TCRdb reanalysed the 5' RACE reads using MiXCR and keeps one entry per CDR3 protein. The sample has 55,000 to 70,000 distinct CDR3 sequences, roughly 5.9% seen once. Sequencing input: whole blood. These receptors all stem from an adult who was a healthcare worker with PCR-confirmed SARS-CoV-2 infection or an uninfected control (not recorded which).

The chain carries TRBV2 and TRBJ2-1; D not certain. This CDR3 comprises 12 residues. CDR1 SNHLY and CDR2 FYNNEI come from the germline V gene. Trimming removed 1 base at V and 10 bases at J, with 8 bases between. The CDR3 loop is CASSEDSGEQFF. In nucleotides, the CDR3 is TGTGCCAGCAGTGAAGATAGTGGGGAGCAGTTCTTC.

The rearrangement links TRBV27 to TRBJ2-1; D not resolved. Trimming shortened V by 6 bases and J by 8 bases, and 17 bases separated the two germline ends. From germline, CDR1 is MNHEY and CDR2 SMNVEV (reference sequence). The CDR3 loop spans 14 amino acids. The CDR3 protein is CASSHSPNRYEQFF. The CDR3 DNA reads as TGTGCCAGCAGCCACTCCCCAAATCGGTATGAGCAGTTCTTC.

This clonotype has a count of ten or more. This sequence joins TRBV19 and TRBJ2-2; D is undetermined. V shed 9 bases and J shed 6 bases, with 14 bases lying between them. The CDR3 sequence is 13 residues long. The germline gives CDR1 LNHDA, CDR2 SQIVND (reference sequence). CDR3 DNA: TGTGCCAGCGTAACGAGGTCGGCCGGGGAGCTGTTTTTT. Amino acids: CASVTRSAGELFF.

This clonotype was seen repeatedly, ten times or more. The chain has TRBV20-1 and TRBJ2-4; the match to TRBD2 covers 7 bases. The CDR3 totals 13 residues. V shed 4 bases and J 7 bases; nucleotides not matched to a gene: 7. Germline V gene data show CDR1 as DFQATT and CDR2 as SNEGSKA (reference sequence). CDR3 sequence: CSAIGGKGNIQYF. In DNA, the CDR3 is TGCAGTGCTATCGGGGGGAAAGGGAACATTCAGTACTTC.

The chain couples TRBV29-1 to TRBJ2-7; TRBD1 agrees at 10 bases. The V gene end was trimmed by 8 bases and the J gene end by 5 bases; junction bases not matched to a gene: 9. The CDR3 has 13 residues. The germline CDR1 and CDR2 sequences are SQVTM and ANQGSEA. CDR3 protein: CSPRGQGSNEQYF. The CDR3 DNA follows: TGCAGCCCAAGGGGACAGGGGTCCAACGAGCAGTACTTC.

This clonotype was observed a handful of times. In DNA form, the CDR3 reads TGTGCCAGCAGCCCCGCGGGACTAGCGGGAGGGGAGACCCAGTACTTC. Translated: CASSPAGLAGGETQYF. The gene calls are TRBV9 and TRBJ2-5; 16 bases map to TRBD2. The CDR3 is made up of 16 amino acids. V dropped 4 bases and J dropped 5; count of bases not matched to a gene: 5. Germline CDR1 is SGDLS and CDR2 is YYNGEE.

This clonotype showed up many times. The rearrangement joins TRBV20-1 to TRBJ2-1, with a possible D match to TRBD2 (6 bases). Germline values: CDR1 DFQATT, CDR2 SNEGSKA (reference sequence). The germline V and J ends were trimmed by 4 bases and 8 bases, with 15 bases remaining between them. The CDR3 is made up of 13 amino acids. This chain's CDR3 is CSATRAGGYEQFF. CDR3 nucleotides: TGCAGTGCTACCCGTGCCGGGGGATATGAGCAGTTCTTC.

This chain joins TRBV5-4 and TRBJ2-1; D not resolved. This CDR3 is 13 amino acids long. The germline gives CDR1 SGHNT, CDR2 YYREEE (reference sequence). V dropped 4 bases and J dropped 7 bases, with 12 bases sitting between them. CDR3 residues: CASSLAARNEQFF. The CDR3 nucleotides read TGTGCCAGCAGCCTGGCCGCCCGAAATGAGCAGTTCTTC.

This clonotype was seen repeatedly, ten times or more. The J gene is TRBJ2-1, the V gene TRBV19; D might be TRBD2 (6 bases). The V gene's germline CDR1 is LNHDA and CDR2 SQIVND (reference sequence). This CDR3 contains 16 residues. Trimming took 3 bases from V and 7 from J, leaving 19 bases between them. As DNA, the CDR3 is TGTGCCAGTAGTATCATGGGGCCCCATGGGGGGAATGAGCAGTTCTTC. It specifies CASSIMGPHGGNEQFF.

There are many counts of this clonotype. This chain links TRBV12-3 or TRBV12-4 with TRBJ1-6, with 7 nucleotides matching TRBD1. The V gene end was trimmed by 5 bases and the J gene end by 7 bases; junction bases not matched to a gene: 8. There are 15 residues in the CDR3. The CDR3 bases are TGTGCCAGCAGTCCCCCGACAGGGTGGAATTCACCCCTCCACTTT. It is translated as CASSPPTGWNSPLHF.

This clonotype showed up many times. CDR3 protein: CASSRIAAADDTQYF. The DNA of the CDR3 is TGTGCCAGCAGCCGCATAGCGGCCGCGGATGATACGCAGTATTTT. The V gene is TRBV7-2, the J gene TRBJ2-3, with D perhaps matching TRBD2 (6 bases). This CDR3 contains 15 residues. V shed 5 bases and J shed 6 bases, with 18 bases lying between them. The germline V gene has CDR1 SGHTA and CDR2 FQGNSA.

The table lists this clonotype with many counts. CDR3 bases: TGTGCCAGCAGCCCTCTGGGCAGGCTTTCCACAGATACGCAGTATTTT. The encoded protein is CASSPLGRLSTDTQYF. The gene calls are TRBV7-9 and TRBJ2-3; no reliable D call. The CDR3 spans 16 residues. Germline V CDR1 and CDR2: SEHNR, FQNEAQ (reference sequence). Deletions cut 5 bases from V and 2 bases from J, with 17 bases between.

This clonotype was counted ten times or more. This sequence joins TRBV29-1 and TRBJ1-2; TRBD1 is a possible D gene (5 bases). The CDR3 covers 15 residues. Germline V CDR1 and CDR2: SQVTM, ANQGSEA. Trimming cost V 7 bases and J 3 bases, with 21 bases left between them. CDR3 region: CSARAWQGGDYGYTF. CDR3 DNA: TGCAGCGCCCGGGCGTGGCAGGGAGGCGACTATGGCTACACCTTC.

In this sample, this clonotype turned up many times. The V call is TRBV27, the J call TRBJ1-6; D is possibly TRBD1 (6 bases). The V end lost 6 bases, the J end lost 5 bases, and 11 bases lay between the germline ends. Germline V lookup: CDR1 MNHEY, CDR2 SMNVEV (reference sequence). The CDR3 is 14 residues long. CDR3 in DNA: TGTGCCAGCAGGAAGGACAGAAATAATTCACCCCTCCACTTT. Translation gives CASRKDRNNSPLHF.

This clonotype showed up many times. The CDR3 sequence: CASSARGIGTYNSPLHF. The DNA of the CDR3 is TGTGCCAGCAGCGCGAGGGGGATCGGGACCTATAATTCACCCCTCCACTTT. This rearrangement joins TRBV7-8 to TRBJ1-6; weak D call: TRBD1 (6 bases). The CDR3 consists of 17 residues. CDR1 and CDR2 from the germline V gene are SGHVS and FQNEAQ. V was shortened by 5 bases and J by 2 bases, with 16 bases between the two germline ends.

This clonotype was counted many times. The CDR3 sequence is CASRPAGLGQETQYF. The CDR3, as DNA: TGTGCCAGCAGGCCCGCGGGGCTGGGGCAAGAGACCCAGTACTTC. The chain recombines TRBV12-3 or TRBV12-4 with TRBJ2-5; D possibly corresponds to TRBD2 (6 bases). V gave up 6 bases and J gave up 2 bases, with 16 bases separating them. The CDR3 totals 15 residues.

This clonotype was observed a handful of times. The gene calls are TRBV2 and TRBJ2-1; D gene ambiguous. Per germline, CDR1 SNHLY and CDR2 FYNNEI. The V end lost 0 bases, the J end lost 5 bases, and 11 bases lay between the germline ends. This CDR3 is built from 15 residues. The DNA of the CDR3 is TGTGCCAGCAGTGAAGCTGGCGTAAGGAACAATGAGCAGTTCTTC. Translating gives CASSEAGVRNNEQFF.

This clonotype has at least ten counts. The gene calls are TRBV29-1 and TRBJ1-2; no firm D call. The CDR3 covers 11 residues. The germline V gene has CDR1 SQVTM and CDR2 ANQGSEA. Between the trimmed V and J ends, which lost 4 bases and 9 bases, there was a span of 12 bases. CDR3 amino acids: CSVGSVGSYTF. In nucleotides, the CDR3 is TGCAGCGTTGGATCGGTTGGGAGCTACACCTTC.